A single T cell receptor beta chain is shown here with its context. This sample is drawn from a study of T cells in tumors and immune-related adverse events. CDR1 SGHDT and CDR2 YYEEEE come from the germline V gene. The V gene lost 3 bases and the J gene lost 4 bases, with 17 bases spanning the gap. The CDR3 has 15 residues. Clones were read by immunoSEQ multiplex PCR, and TCRdb kept only the in-frame ones, dropping some. This sample has roughly 20,000 clones, with around nine tenths found just once. The gene calls are TRBV5-6 and TRBJ2-7, with D possibly being TRBD1 (5 bases). The sequence came from a female donor with metastatic renal cell carcinoma. This specimen was lymph node tissue, taken from a patient treated with anti-PD-1 therapy. The CDR3 sequence is CASSSTGTLKYEQYF. CDR3 bases: TGTGCCAGCAGCTCCACAGGAACCCTCAAGTACGAGCAGTACTTC.